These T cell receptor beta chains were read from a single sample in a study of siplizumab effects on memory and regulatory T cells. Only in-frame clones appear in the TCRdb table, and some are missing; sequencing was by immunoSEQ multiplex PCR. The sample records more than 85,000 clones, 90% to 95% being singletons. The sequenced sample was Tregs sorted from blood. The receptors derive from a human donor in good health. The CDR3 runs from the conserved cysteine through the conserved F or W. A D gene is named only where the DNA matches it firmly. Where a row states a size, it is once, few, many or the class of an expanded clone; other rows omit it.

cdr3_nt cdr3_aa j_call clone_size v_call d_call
TGCGCCAGCCAGTTTCGGCTTAACACTGAAGCTTTCTTT CASQFRLNTEAFF TRBJ1-1 - TRBV5-1 -
TGCGCCAGCGCCCCATCGGGACAGGGTGAGTTCTTC CASAPSGQGEFF TRBJ2-1 - TRBV5-1 TRBD1
TGTGCCAGCAGCCGGAGCACAGATACGCAGTATTTT CASSRSTDTQYF TRBJ2-3 - TRBV7-9 -
TGCAGCGGCGGTCCGGGGACCGCCCAGGGGACCCAGTACTTC CSGGPGTAQGTQYF TRBJ2-5 - TRBV29-1 -
TGTGCCAGTAAACCCCCGGGACAGGGACTCTATGGCTACACCTTC CASKPPGQGLYGYTF TRBJ1-2 once TRBV19 TRBD1
TGTGCCAGCAGTCAAGGGGGGGCAGTGAACACTGAAGCTTTCTTT CASSQGGAVNTEAFF TRBJ1-1 - TRBV2 -
TGTGCCAGCTCACCTCGGACAGGAAACTACGAGCAGTACTTC CASSPRTGNYEQYF TRBJ2-7 once TRBV18 TRBD1
TGTGCCAGTAGTACCCACAGGGGATACACCGGGGAGCTGTTTTTT CASSTHRGYTGELFF TRBJ2-2 - TRBV19 TRBD1
TGCAGCGTTGCACTAGCGGGAAGCTACGAGCAGTACTTC CSVALAGSYEQYF TRBJ2-7 - TRBV29-1 TRBD2
TGCGCCAGCAGGTTAGCGGGAGGCTATGACGAGCAGTACTTC CASRLAGGYDEQYF TRBJ2-7 - TRBV5-1 TRBD2
TGTGCCAGCAGTAGGGACATTCGTAACCAGCCCCAGCATTTT CASSRDIRNQPQHF TRBJ1-5 - TRBV2 -
TGTGCCAGCAGTCGGGACAGGGATTCTAGCTACACCTTC CASSRDRDSSYTF TRBJ1-2 - TRBV2 TRBD1
TGTGCCAGCAGCTACGGGGAAACAGATACGCAGTATTTT CASSYGETDTQYF TRBJ2-3 - TRBV11-3 -
TGTGCCAGCAGCTTAGAAACAGGAAGCTACGAGCAGTACTTC CASSLETGSYEQYF TRBJ2-7 - TRBV7-9 -
TGTGCCAGCAGCTTGGATACAGGGGCTGGAAACACCATATATTTT CASSLDTGAGNTIYF TRBJ1-3 - TRBV5-5 TRBD1
TGTGCCAGCAGCGTAGCTAGCGGGGTCCAAGAGAATGAGCAGTTCTTC CASSVASGVQENEQFF TRBJ2-1 - TRBV5-4 TRBD2
TGTGCCAGTTCCCTAGAGGGCTCTAATGAAAAACTGTTTTTT CASSLEGSNEKLFF TRBJ1-4 - TRBV2 -
TGTGCCAGTAGTGTTAGCGGGAGTCCCCATGAGCAGTTCTTC CASSVSGSPHEQFF TRBJ2-1 - TRBV19 TRBD2
TGCAGCTCAACTAGCGGGACTAGCACAGATACGCAGTATTTT CSSTSGTSTDTQYF TRBJ2-3 - TRBV29-1 TRBD2
TGTGCCAGCTCGACAGGGGGCGGTCAGCCCCAGCATTTT CASSTGGGQPQHF TRBJ1-5 - TRBV25-1 TRBD1
TGTGCCAGCAGCTTAGGGGGGACAGGGTCTCCGAACACTGAAGCTTTCTTT CASSLGGTGSPNTEAFF TRBJ1-1 - TRBV11-3 TRBD1
TGTGCCAGTAGTATTGTTACGGGCGGGTATGGCTACACCTTC CASSIVTGGYGYTF TRBJ1-2 once TRBV19 -
TGTGCCAGCAGTTTTCGGCAGCACCCCCGAGGCTACACCTTC CASSFRQHPRGYTF TRBJ1-2 once TRBV27 -
TGTGCCAGCAGCTTAGGACTAGCGGCACCTTTAGCTAGCACAGATACGCAGTATTTT CASSLGLAAPLASTDTQYF TRBJ2-3 once TRBV5-6 TRBD2
TGTGCCAGTAGTATAGATCGAGGCACTAGCGGAAGCACAGATACGCAGTATTTT CASSIDRGTSGSTDTQYF TRBJ2-3 - TRBV19 TRBD2
TGTGCCAGCTCACCGGGACGGCCGAACACTGAAGCTTTCTTT CASSPGRPNTEAFF TRBJ1-1 - TRBV18 -